The 12 T cell receptor beta chains given below trace back to one sample, sequenced in a study of CD8+ T cells in alopecia areata. Separation of pooled cutaneous lymph node cells was by sorting with CD4, CD8alpha, NKG2D, NKG2ACE and other markers. RNA was isolated and reverse transcribed to cDNA, the sequencing template. Sequencing used immunoSEQ multiplex PCR; TCRdb keeps in-frame clones, though not all of them. Observed in the sample are around 290,000 clones, none of them singletons. Sequenced input: CD4+ T cells sorted from a lymph node. The receptors shown here come from a C3H/HeJ mouse with alopecia areata. MHC haplotype of the mouse line: H2-k.

As concerns this clone: The gene names given are mouse names. The CDR3 is cut off 4 residues early in the read; its end comes from the germline J gene. The sample carries other DNA sequences with the same CDR3. The J gene is TRBJ2-3, the V gene TRBV13-3, with 10 bases that match TRBD1. The V and J ends lost 3 bases and 1 base, in that order; junction bases with no gene match: 2. The CDR3 has 15 residues. Germline V gene data show CDR1 as NNHDY and CDR2 as SYVADS. The CDR3 bases that were read are TGTGCCAGCAGTGGGACAGGGGGAGGTGCAGAA. Translation: CASSGTGGGAE. The whole CDR3 is CASSGTGGGAETLYF.

On this clone itself: All gene names here are mouse names. The CDR3 end lies 4 residues beyond the end of the read and is filled in from the germline J gene. The chain employs TRBV17 and TRBJ2-1; 10 nucleotides align to TRBD1. The CDR3 loop spans 15 amino acids. CDR1 and CDR2 from the germline V gene are MNHDT and YYDKIL. The part of the CDR3 DNA that was read is TGTGCTAGCAGTAGAGGACAGGGGGCGGGGGCT. Translation gives CASSRGQGAGA. The CDR3, in full, reads CASSRGQGAGAEQFF.

This clone has more than one count but fewer than ten. Gene names refer to mouse genes. Coverage ceases 4 residues before the CDR3 finishes, and the germline J gene fills in the end. This chain joins TRBV13-3 and TRBJ2-5, with a weak D call TRBD1 (6 bases). This CDR3 region has 13 residues. Germline V gene data show CDR1 as NNHDY and CDR2 as SYVADS. The CDR3 spells CASSEAGEDTQYF. The CDR3 bases that were read are TGTGCCAGCAGTGAGGCAGGGGAAGAC.

Note on this clone: Genes and germline come from the mouse. The CDR3 end falls 4 residues outside the read, so it is completed with the germline J gene. This chain joins TRBV13-3 and TRBJ2-3; TRBD2 agrees at 9 bases. This CDR3 is built from 15 residues. After removal of 2 bases from V and 4 bases from J, the junction contained 5 bases not matched to a gene. Germline V lookup: CDR1 NNHDY, CDR2 SYVADS. CDR3 DNA (partial): TGTGCCAGCAGTGAGTGGGGGGGCGCTCCAGAA. The encoded protein is CASSEWGGAPE. In full, the CDR3 reads CASSEWGGAPETLYF.

This clone was found a few times. Genes and germline come from the mouse. With the read ending 4 residues before the CDR3 end, the germline J gene is used to fill in that end. The V gene is TRBV13-1, the J gene TRBJ2-3, with TRBD2 as a possible D gene (6 bases). This CDR3 contains 15 residues. V lost 2 bases to trimming and J lost 0 bases, with 10 bases between them. In germline, CDR1 is NSHNY, CDR2 SYGAGN. The CDR3 protein is CASSDRGDSAETLYF. Incomplete CDR3 DNA: TGTGCCAGCAGTGACCGGGGGGATAGTGCAGAA.

This clone has just a few counts. Gene and germline names: mouse. Read coverage stops 4 residues before the CDR3 terminus; the germline J gene supplies the remainder. This same CDR3 is encoded by further DNA sequences in the sample. This chain connects TRBV13-1 to TRBJ2-7, with TRBD2 matching over 13 bases. The CDR3 runs to 15 residues. The V gene's germline CDR1 is NSHNY and CDR2 SYGAGN. V dropped 3 bases and J dropped 3; count of bases not matched to a gene: 3. CDR3 sequence reads: CASSGTGGALYEQYF. CDR3 DNA (partial): TGTGCCAGCAGTGGGACTGGGGGGGCGCTCTAT.

This clone was seen more than once but under ten times. Each gene name is a mouse one. The sequenced CDR3 bases are TGTGCCAGCAGTGATGGGGGGGGGCGCGAAGGGAAC. Translated: CASSDGGGREGN. In full, the CDR3 is CASSDGGGREGNTLYF. The rearrangement uses TRBV13-3 and TRBJ2-4; 8 nucleotides line up with TRBD2. Read sequence stops 4 residues before the CDR3 end, and the germline J gene provides the missing end. This CDR3 region has 16 residues. Germline lookup yields CDR1 NNHDY and CDR2 SYVADS.

There are a few counts of this clone. Genes and germline come from the mouse. The CDR3 extends 4 residues past the end of the read, so its final part is completed from the germline J gene. V is TRBV13-2 and J is TRBJ2-4; 7 bases match TRBD2. CDR1 is NNHNN, CDR2 SYGAGS, per germline (reference sequence). This CDR3 region has 15 residues. V gave up 5 bases and J gave up 0 bases; unmatched junction bases: 6. CDR3 DNA (partial): TGTGCCAGCGGCACTCCCTGGGGGAGTCAAAAC. Translation gives CASGTPWGSQN. The whole CDR3 region reads CASGTPWGSQNTLYF.

The table lists this clone with a few counts. Here the gene names and germline are mouse. The sequence runs out 4 residues before the end of the CDR3; the remainder is reconstructed from the germline J gene. This specimen includes other DNA sequences encoding the same CDR3. The V gene is TRBV1, the J gene TRBJ2-1; tentatively, D is TRBD2 (7 bases). CDR3 length: 13 residues. The germline V gene has CDR1 NSQYPW and CDR2 LRSPGD (reference sequence). The covered CDR3 bases are TGCACCTGCAGTGCTTGGGGGGCCGCT. Its protein product is CTCSAWGAA. The complete CDR3 protein is CTCSAWGAAEQFF.

In regard to this clone: Gene names follow the mouse nomenclature. The read is 4 residues too short to cover the CDR3 end, so that end is filled in from the germline J gene. V and J are TRBV13-2 and TRBJ2-5; 10 nucleotides align to TRBD2. Germline loops: CDR1 NNHNN, CDR2 SYGAGS (reference sequence). The J segment lost 3 bases and the V segment lost 3 bases, leaving 4 bases of the junction unmatched. CDR3 length equals 15 residues. CDR3 residues: CASGVRTGGQDTQYF. The sequenced part of the CDR3 DNA is TGTGCCAGCGGTGTTCGGACTGGGGGTCAAGAC.

This clone was detected a few times. All gene names here are mouse names. The read is 4 residues too short to cover the CDR3 end, so that end is filled in from the germline J gene. The chain combines TRBV13-1 with TRBJ2-7; perhaps TRBD1 as D (6 bases). Germline V gene data show CDR1 as NSHNY and CDR2 as SYGAGN. Trimming took 4 bases from V and 0 from J, leaving 14 bases between them. The CDR3 has 15 residues. CDR3 DNA (partial): TGTGCCAGCAGTCCCTCCGGGACACACTCCTAT. Translation gives CASSPSGTHSY. The CDR3 as a whole reads CASSPSGTHSYEQYF.

This clone came up many times. Gene names and germline refer to mouse. The sequence runs out 4 residues before the end of the CDR3; the remainder is reconstructed from the germline J gene. The rearrangement links TRBV19 to TRBJ2-3, with D hard to call. V lost 1 base, J lost 1 base, and 4 bases lay in between. The germline V gene encodes CDR1 FNHDT and CDR2 SITEND (reference sequence). The CDR3 is 13 residues long. The CDR3 here is CASSIQRAETLYF. CDR3 bases read: TGTGCCAGCAGTATACAACGTGCAGAA.